Listed below are T cell receptor beta chains from one sample, sequenced in a study of T-cell reconstitution after alpha-beta-depleted transplantation in children. A single record per CDR3 protein comes from TCRdb applying MiXCR to the PCR reads. The data show hundreds of thousands of distinct CDR3 sequences, with about 8.4% seen just once and less than 40% held by the top ten. This material consisted of PBMCs, mostly from graft donor cells, taken 360 days after TCRalphabeta/CD19-depleted stem cell transplant. These receptors were obtained from a male patient aged 2 to 10 who had a stem cell transplant for acute myeloid leukemia, so the T cells may come from the graft donor. Each CDR3 is given with its conserved first and last residue. Each record gives: CDR3 DNA, CDR3 protein, J gene, clone size, V gene, D gene. A D gene is named only where the DNA matches it firmly. Expanded clones get a size class; other rows say once, few or many, or leave the size out.

TGTGCCAGCAGCTTAGATCCCGCGTACCAAGAGACCCAGTACTTC | CASSLDPAYQETQYF | TRBJ2-5 | few | TRBV7-2 | -
TGCAGTGCCTGGACTCTCGCTACCTACGAGCAGTACTTC | CSAWTLATYEQYF | TRBJ2-7 | few | TRBV20-1 | -
TGTGCCATCAGTGACCCCAGGGCAGATAACTCCTACAATGAGCAGTTCTTC | CAISDPRADNSYNEQFF | TRBJ2-1 | many | TRBV10-3 | -
TGTGCCAGCAGCTTAGTTGAAACTAATGAAAAACTGTTTTTT | CASSLVETNEKLFF | TRBJ1-4 | many | TRBV7-9 | -
TGCGCCAGCAGCTTGGCAGGGGAGTCCTACAATGAGCAGTTCTTC | CASSLAGESYNEQFF | TRBJ2-1 | few | TRBV5-1 | -
TGCAGTGCTAGTGGCGCGGGAGGGGGAACAGATACGCAGTATTTT | CSASGAGGGTDTQYF | TRBJ2-3 | - | TRBV20-1 | TRBD2
TGTGCCATCAGTGAGTCGCCAGGGGCTCAAGTGTGGACTAGCGGGAGGGTGATTGTCTACGAGCAGTACTTC | CAISESPGAQVWTSGRVIVYEQYF | TRBJ2-7 | - | TRBV10-3 | TRBD2
TGTGCCAGCTCACCGGGACAGGGGAGAAACAATGAGCAGTTCTTC | CASSPGQGRNNEQFF | TRBJ2-1 | - | TRBV18 | TRBD1
TGTGCCAGCTCACCATCACAGATGAACACTGAAGCTTTCTTT | CASSPSQMNTEAFF | TRBJ1-1 | few | TRBV18 | -
TGCAGTGCCCTCCGACAGGGCGATGAAGCTTTCTTT | CSALRQGDEAFF | TRBJ1-1 | few | TRBV20-1 | TRBD1
TGTGCCAGCAGCTTAGTCGGGGCCCCGAGCTCCTACAATGAGCAGTTCTTC | CASSLVGAPSSYNEQFF | TRBJ2-1 | many | TRBV7-2 | -
TGTGCCAGCAGCGTAGAGGGGTCTGTCTGGGGTACCGGGAAGCTGTTTTTT | CASSVEGSVWGTGKLFF | TRBJ2-2 | - | TRBV9 | -
TGTGCCATCAGTGAGTCCAACAGGGTGTATAACTATGGCTACACCTTC | CAISESNRVYNYGYTF | TRBJ1-2 | - | TRBV10-3 | -
TGCGCCAGCAGCTTTCAACACAACAATGAGCAGTTCTTC | CASSFQHNNEQFF | TRBJ2-1 | - | TRBV5-1 | -
TGTGCCATCAGTGAAGGGGGGACAGGGATAGATGAGCAGTTCTTC | CAISEGGTGIDEQFF | TRBJ2-1 | - | TRBV10-3 | TRBD1
TGCGCCAGCAGTGGGGTGGTGAACACAGATACGCAGTATTTT | CASSGVVNTDTQYF | TRBJ2-3 | many | TRBV5-1 | -
TGCAGCGTTGGGGACATTAGCTCCTACGAGCAGTACTTC | CSVGDISSYEQYF | TRBJ2-7 | many | TRBV29-1 | -
TGTGCCAGCAGTCTCCGGGACAGAAGTAATTCACCCCTCCACTTT | CASSLRDRSNSPLHF | TRBJ1-6 | many | TRBV7-2 | TRBD1
TGCGCCAGCAGCCAAGACTCAGGGGGGGCGAACACTGAAGCTTTCTTT | CASSQDSGGANTEAFF | TRBJ1-1 | - | TRBV4-3 | TRBD1
TGTGCCAGCAGCTTGGGTAATCATCAGCCCCAGCATTTT | CASSLGNHQPQHF | TRBJ1-5 | few | TRBV7-9 | -
TGTGCCAGTCGGACAGAATTTAGCTCCTACGAGCAGTACTTC | CASRTEFSSYEQYF | TRBJ2-7 | few | TRBV6-1 | -
TGCAGTGCTAGCGATCGAACAGGGGCGGTTATGAACACTGAAGCTTTCTTT | CSASDRTGAVMNTEAFF | TRBJ1-1 | few | TRBV20-1 | TRBD1
TGTGCCAGCAGCCCCTCAGGGACCTCCTACAATGAGCAGTTCTTC | CASSPSGTSYNEQFF | TRBJ2-1 | - | TRBV7-9 | -
TGTGCCAGCAGCCCCGCCGAGTTAAGGGCTCAGCAGCCCCAGCATTTT | CASSPAELRAQQPQHF | TRBJ1-5 | many | TRBV12-3/TRBV12-4 | -
TGTGCCAGCAGCCCACGACAGGGGGCGTTAACTGAAGCTTTCTTT | CASSPRQGALTEAFF | TRBJ1-1 | few | TRBV11-1 | TRBD1
TGTGCCATCAGTTTATCTTCCTACGAGCAGTACTTC | CAISLSSYEQYF | TRBJ2-7 | - | TRBV10-3 | -
TGTGCCAGCAGCCAATCCCTAGCGGCCTACAATGAGCAGTTCTTC | CASSQSLAAYNEQFF | TRBJ2-1 | many | TRBV3-1 | TRBD2
TGTGCCAGCAGCTTAGAGGGCATAGCGGAATCTGATACGCAGTATTTT | CASSLEGIAESDTQYF | TRBJ2-3 | - | TRBV11-1 | -
TGTGCCAGCAGCTTTGCTAGGACCTACGAGCAGTACTTC | CASSFARTYEQYF | TRBJ2-7 | - | TRBV5-6 | -
TGCGCCAGCAGCCATACAAAGAGAGAAAACATTCAGTACTTC | CASSHTKRENIQYF | TRBJ2-4 | many | TRBV5-1 | -
TGCAGTGCTCGGACAGTTACCTACGAGCAGTACTTC | CSARTVTYEQYF | TRBJ2-7 | many | TRBV20-1 | -